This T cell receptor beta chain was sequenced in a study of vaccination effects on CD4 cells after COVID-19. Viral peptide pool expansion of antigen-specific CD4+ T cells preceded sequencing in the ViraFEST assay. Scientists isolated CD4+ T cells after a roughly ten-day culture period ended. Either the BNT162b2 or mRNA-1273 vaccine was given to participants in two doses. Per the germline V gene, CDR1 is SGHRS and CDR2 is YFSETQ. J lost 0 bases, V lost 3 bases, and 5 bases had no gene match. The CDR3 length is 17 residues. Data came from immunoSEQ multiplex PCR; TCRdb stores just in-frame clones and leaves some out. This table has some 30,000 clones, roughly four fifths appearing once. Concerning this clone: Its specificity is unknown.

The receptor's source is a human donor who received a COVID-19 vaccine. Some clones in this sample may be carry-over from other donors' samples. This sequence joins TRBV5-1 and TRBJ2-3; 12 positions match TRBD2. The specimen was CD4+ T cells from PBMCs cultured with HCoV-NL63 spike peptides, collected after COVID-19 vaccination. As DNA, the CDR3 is TGCGCCAGCAGCTCCGGACTAGCGGGAACTAGCACAGATACGCAGTATTTT. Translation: CASSSGLAGTSTDTQYF. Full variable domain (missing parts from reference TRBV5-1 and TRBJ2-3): KAGVTQTPRYLIKTRGQQVTLSCSPISGHRSVSWYQQTPGQGLQFLFEYFSETQRNKGNFPGRFSGRQFSNSRSEMNVSTLELGDSALYLCASSSGLAGTSTDTQYFGPGTRLTVL.